This record concerns one T cell receptor (beta chain) sequence. What it recognizes is unknown. Sequence at one end of the junction differs from germline and may be a read error. Looked up from germline, CDR1 is LNHNV and CDR2 is YYDKDF (reference sequence). This CDR3 comprises 14 residues. TCRdb reanalysed the RT-PCR reads using MiXCR and keeps one entry per CDR3 protein. The sample contains around 520,000 distinct CDR3 sequences, about 25% of which appear only once. The data are from a study of response to subunit inactivated influenza vaccine. Regarding the study as a whole: A suggestion made by the authors is that each seasonal influenza vaccination recruits few new T cells.

The TCR originated in a man aged 45-65 years who received an inactivated influenza vaccine. The rearrangement links TRBV15 to TRBJ1-1; a weak D match, TRBD1 (5 bases). The sequences come from CD4+ T cells sorted from PBMCs, collected roughly 5 days after vaccination. The DNA for the CDR3 is TGTGCCATCAGCGGGGGACCGAAGAACACTGAAGCTTTCTTT. Protein: CAISGGPKNTEAFF. The whole variable domain, filled in from reference TRBV15 and TRBJ1-1, reads DAMVIQNPRYQVTQFGKPVTLSCSQTLNHNVMYWYQQKSSQAPKLLFHYYDKDFNNEADTPDNFQSRRPNTSFCFLDIRSPGLGDTAMYLCAISGGPKNTEAFFGQGTRLTVV.